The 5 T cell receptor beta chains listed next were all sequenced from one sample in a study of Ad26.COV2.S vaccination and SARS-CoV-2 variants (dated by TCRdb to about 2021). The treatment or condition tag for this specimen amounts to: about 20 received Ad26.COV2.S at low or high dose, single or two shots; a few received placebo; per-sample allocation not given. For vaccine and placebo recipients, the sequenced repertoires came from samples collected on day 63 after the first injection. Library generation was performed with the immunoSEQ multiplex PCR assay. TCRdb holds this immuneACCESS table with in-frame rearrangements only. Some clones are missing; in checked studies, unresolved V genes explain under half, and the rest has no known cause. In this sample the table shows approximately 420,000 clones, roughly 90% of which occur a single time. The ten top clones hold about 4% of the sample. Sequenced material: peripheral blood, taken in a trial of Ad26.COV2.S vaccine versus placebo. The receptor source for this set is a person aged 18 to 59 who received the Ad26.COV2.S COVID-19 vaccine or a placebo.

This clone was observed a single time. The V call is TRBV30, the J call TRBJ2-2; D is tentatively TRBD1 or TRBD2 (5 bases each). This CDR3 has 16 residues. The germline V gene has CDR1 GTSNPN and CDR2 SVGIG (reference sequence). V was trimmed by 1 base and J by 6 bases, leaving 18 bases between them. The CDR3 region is CAWSGDRTSRAGELFF. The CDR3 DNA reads TGTGCCTGGAGTGGGGACCGGACCTCGAGGGCCGGGGAGCTGTTTTTT.

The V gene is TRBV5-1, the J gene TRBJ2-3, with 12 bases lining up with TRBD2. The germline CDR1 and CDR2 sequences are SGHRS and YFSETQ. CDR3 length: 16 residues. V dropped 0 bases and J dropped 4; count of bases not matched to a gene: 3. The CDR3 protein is CASSLEASGGADTQYF. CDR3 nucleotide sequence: TGCGCCAGCAGCTTGGAGGCTAGCGGGGGGGCAGATACGCAGTATTTT.

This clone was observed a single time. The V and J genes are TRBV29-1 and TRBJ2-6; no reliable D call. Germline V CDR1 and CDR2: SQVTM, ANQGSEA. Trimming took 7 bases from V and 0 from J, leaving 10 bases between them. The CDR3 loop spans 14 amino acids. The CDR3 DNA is TGCAGCGCACGGGTGAGCTCTGGGGCCAACGTCCTGACTTTC. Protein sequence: CSARVSSGANVLTF.

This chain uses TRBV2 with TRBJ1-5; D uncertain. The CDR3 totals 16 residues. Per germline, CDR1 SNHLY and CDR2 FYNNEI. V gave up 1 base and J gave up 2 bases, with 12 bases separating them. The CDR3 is CASSEGASGGNQPQHF. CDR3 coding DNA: TGTGCCAGCAGTGAAGGGGCCTCGGGAGGCAATCAGCCCCAGCATTTT.

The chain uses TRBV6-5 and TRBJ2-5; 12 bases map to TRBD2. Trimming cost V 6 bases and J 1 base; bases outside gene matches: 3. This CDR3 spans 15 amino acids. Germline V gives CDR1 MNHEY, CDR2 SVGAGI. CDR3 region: CASSATSGGQETQYF. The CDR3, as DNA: TGTGCCAGCAGCGCGACTAGCGGGGGCCAAGAGACCCAGTACTTC.